This entry lists 12 T cell receptor beta chains sequenced from one sample in a study of T cells in Graves' hyperthyroidism and ophthalmopathy. RNA transcripts served as the template for amplifying TCR beta CDR3 regions. HTBI primers drove first-round RT-PCR of the TCR CDR3. TCRdb called the multiplex PCR reads again in MiXCR, with one record for every CDR3 protein. The repertoire holds about 550,000 distinct CDR3 sequences, with less than 25% as singletons. The sequencing sample was made of blood. Receptor source: a young man with Graves' hyperthyroidism.

The chain recombines TRBV28 with TRBJ2-5; D is unclear. Looked up from germline, CDR1 is MDHEN and CDR2 is SYDVKM. The germline V and J ends were trimmed by 7 bases and 11 bases, with 11 bases remaining between them. The CDR3 sequence is 10 residues long. The CDR3 sequence: CASTLTPQYF. The DNA for the CDR3 is TGTGCCAGCACCTTGACCCCACAGTACTTC.

This clonotype has at least ten counts. This chain uses TRBV27 with TRBJ2-7; TRBD1 matches 7 bases. CDR1 is MNHEY, CDR2 SMNVEV, per germline (reference sequence). Trimming cost V 5 bases and J 1 base; bases outside gene matches: 11. The CDR3 sequence is 16 residues long. The CDR3 here is CASSTYGTATSYEQYF. The CDR3 nucleotides are TGTGCCAGCAGTACTTACGGGACAGCGACTTCCTACGAGCAGTACTTC.

Only a few counts were recorded for this clonotype. The J gene is TRBJ2-3, the V gene TRBV12-3 or TRBV12-4, with D possibly matching TRBD1 (6 bases). The CDR3 length is 14 residues. With 4 bases removed from V and 4 bases from J, the gap between germline ends came to 12 bases. CDR3 DNA: TGTGCCAGCAGTTCCCTAGACAGGTCAGATACGCAGTATTTT. Translating gives CASSSLDRSDTQYF.

This clonotype has ten or more counts. The chain combines TRBV28 with TRBJ2-7; D uncertain. The CDR3 consists of 12 residues. The V end was cut by 4 bases, the J end by 0 bases, with 4 bases between. CDR1 MDHEN and CDR2 SYDVKM come from the germline V gene. The CDR3 protein is CASSSVSYEQYF. In DNA form, the CDR3 reads TGTGCCAGCAGTTCAGTCTCCTACGAGCAGTACTTC. Together with reference TRBV28 and TRBJ2-7, the CDR3 gives the full variable domain: DVKVTQSSRYLVKRTGEKVFLECVQDMDHENMFWYRQDPGLGLRLIYFSYDVKMKEKGDIPEGYSVSREKKERFSLILESASTNQTSMYLCASSSVSYEQYFGPGTRLTVT.

This clonotype came up many times. The V call is TRBV12-3 or TRBV12-4, the J call TRBJ1-5, with a tentative D call TRBD1 (6 bases). V was pared by 2 bases and J by 5 bases, with 7 bases between. The CDR3 consists of 13 residues. The CDR3 DNA sequence: TGTGCCAGCAGTTTAAGGGGGTATCAGCCCCAGCATTTT. Residues: CASSLRGYQPQHF.

This clonotype was counted ten times or more. V and J are TRBV7-9 and TRBJ2-2; D may correspond to TRBD1 or TRBD2 (5 bases each). Trimming stripped 3 bases from V and 6 bases from J, with 11 bases between. CDR1 and CDR2 from the germline V gene are SEHNR and FQNEAQ (reference sequence). The CDR3 spans 14 residues. The CDR3 nucleotides read TGTGCCAGCAGCTTGCTGGGACGCTCCGGGGAGCTGTTTTTT. This gives the protein CASSLLGRSGELFF.

There are many counts of this clonotype. The chain couples TRBV5-6 to TRBJ1-2; maybe TRBD1 (5 bases). CDR1 is SGHDT and CDR2 is YYEEEE in the germline V gene. The CDR3 covers 16 residues. Trimming removed 5 bases from V and 2 bases from J, with 19 bases in between. The CDR3 region has the DNA TGTGCCAGCAGGGGGCCCGGGGCGGATTTGAACTATGGCTACACCTTC. Its protein is CASRGPGADLNYGYTF.

The V call is TRBV6-1, the J call TRBJ2-3; 10 bases are shared with TRBD1. Germline loops: CDR1 MNHNS, CDR2 SASEGT. The CDR3 consists of 16 residues. V lost 0 bases, J lost 1 base, and 1 base stayed unmatched. The CDR3 spells CASSEATGGGTDTQYF. DNA for the CDR3: TGTGCCAGCAGTGAAGCGACAGGGGGCGGCACAGATACGCAGTATTTT.

This clonotype was found many times. The rearrangement uses TRBV5-1 and TRBJ2-2; 10 bases match TRBD1. Germline V lookup: CDR1 SGHRS, CDR2 YFSETQ. The CDR3 covers 19 residues. V was clipped by 0 bases and J by 7 bases; unmatched bases: 15. The CDR3 protein is CASSLDGTGARRRDGELFF. The DNA for the CDR3 is TGCGCCAGCAGCTTGGATGGGACAGGGGCCCGTCGGAGGGACGGGGAGCTGTTTTTT.

This clonotype was found many times. The chain is built from TRBV12-3 or TRBV12-4 and TRBJ2-5, with a possible D match to TRBD2 (6 bases). Trimming cost V 7 bases and J 1 base, with 10 bases left between them. This CDR3 has 13 residues. The chain's CDR3 is CASTKGLQETQYF. CDR3 coding DNA: TGTGCCAGCACTAAGGGACTCCAAGAGACCCAGTACTTC.

This clonotype appeared many times. V usage is TRBV5-1 and J usage is TRBJ2-5; 9 bases match TRBD2. The trim removed 0 bases at V and 0 bases at J, leaving 3 bases unmatched. CDR3 length: 16 amino acids. CDR1 is SGHRS, CDR2 YFSETQ, per germline. CDR3 in amino acids: CASSLVVAGDQETQYF. The CDR3 DNA reads as TGCGCCAGCAGCTTGGTAGTAGCGGGGGACCAAGAGACCCAGTACTTC. The full variable domain, its missing parts supplied by reference TRBV5-1 and TRBJ2-5, is KAGVTQTPRYLIKTRGQQVTLSCSPISGHRSVSWYQQTPGQGLQFLFEYFSETQRNKGNFPGRFSGRQFSNSRSEMNVSTLELGDSALYLCASSLVVAGDQETQYFGPGTRLLVL.

Ten or more counts support this clonotype. V and J are TRBV28 and TRBJ1-3; TRBD1 is a possible D gene (5 bases). The germline gives CDR1 MDHEN, CDR2 SYDVKM. The CDR3 consists of 15 residues. Trimming removed 5 bases from V and 4 bases from J, with 15 bases in between. CDR3 bases: TGTGCCAGCAGTCCGGGACTACTGGGCGGAAACACCATATATTTT. Its protein product is CASSPGLLGGNTIYF.